Ten or more counts support the clone carrying this TCR beta chain. TCRdb re-called the RACE reads with MiXCR, one entry per CDR3 protein. The top ten hold around 2% of the sample, which has 380,000 or so distinct CDR3 sequences, roughly 5% seen once. The sample is drawn from a study of human T cells and chemical hapten exposure. Across the study: The study patch tested 0.01% DPC on the upper back and read results at 6 days.

Time point defined: patch test 1, 2 weeks after DPC sensitization. Noted treatment: therapeutic diphenylcyclopropenone sensitization with weekly scalp DPC. This TCR was sampled from a woman aged 45-60 years with alopecia areata. Some clones in this sample may be carry-over from other donors' samples. The starting material was whole blood, obtained in connection with sensitization to the hapten diphenylcyclopropenone (DPC).

CDR3 protein: CASSSRQGGSDTQYF. The CDR3, as DNA: TGTGCCAGCAGCTCCAGACAGGGAGGGTCAGATACGCAGTATTTT. The chain employs TRBV12-3 or TRBV12-4 and TRBJ2-3, with D perhaps matching TRBD1 or TRBD2 (7 bases each). Trimming stripped 6 bases from V and 4 bases from J, with 17 bases between. CDR3 length: 15 residues.